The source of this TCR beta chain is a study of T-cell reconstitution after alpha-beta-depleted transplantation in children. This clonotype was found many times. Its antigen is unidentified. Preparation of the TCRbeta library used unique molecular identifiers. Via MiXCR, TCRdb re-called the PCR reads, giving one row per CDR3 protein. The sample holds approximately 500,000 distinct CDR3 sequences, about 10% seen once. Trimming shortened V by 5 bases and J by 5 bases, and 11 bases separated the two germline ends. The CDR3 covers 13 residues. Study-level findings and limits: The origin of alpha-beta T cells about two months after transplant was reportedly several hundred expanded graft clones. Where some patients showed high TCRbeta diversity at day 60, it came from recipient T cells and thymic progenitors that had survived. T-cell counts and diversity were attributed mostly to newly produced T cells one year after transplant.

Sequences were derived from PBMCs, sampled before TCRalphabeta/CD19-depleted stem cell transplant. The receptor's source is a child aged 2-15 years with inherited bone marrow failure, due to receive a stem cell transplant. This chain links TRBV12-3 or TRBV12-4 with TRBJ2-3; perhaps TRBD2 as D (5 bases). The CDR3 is CASSPAAVDTQYF. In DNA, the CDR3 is TGTGCCAGCAGTCCCGCAGCGGTAGATACGCAGTATTTT.